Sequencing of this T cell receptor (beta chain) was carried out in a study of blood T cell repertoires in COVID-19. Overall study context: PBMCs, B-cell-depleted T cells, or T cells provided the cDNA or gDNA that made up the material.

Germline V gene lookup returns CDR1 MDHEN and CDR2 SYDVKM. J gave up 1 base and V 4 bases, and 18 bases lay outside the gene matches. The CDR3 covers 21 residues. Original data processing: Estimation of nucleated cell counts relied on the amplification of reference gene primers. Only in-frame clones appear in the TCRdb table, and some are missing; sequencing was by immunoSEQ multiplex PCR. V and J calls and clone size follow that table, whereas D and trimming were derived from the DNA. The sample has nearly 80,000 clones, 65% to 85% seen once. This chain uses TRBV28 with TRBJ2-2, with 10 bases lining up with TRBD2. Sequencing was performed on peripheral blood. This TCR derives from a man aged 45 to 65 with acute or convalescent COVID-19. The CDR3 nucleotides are TGTGCCAGCAGTTCACCTAAGTGGAGTAGCGGGGGGTTACTGAACACCGGGGAGCTGTTTTTT. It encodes CASSSPKWSSGGLLNTGELFF.